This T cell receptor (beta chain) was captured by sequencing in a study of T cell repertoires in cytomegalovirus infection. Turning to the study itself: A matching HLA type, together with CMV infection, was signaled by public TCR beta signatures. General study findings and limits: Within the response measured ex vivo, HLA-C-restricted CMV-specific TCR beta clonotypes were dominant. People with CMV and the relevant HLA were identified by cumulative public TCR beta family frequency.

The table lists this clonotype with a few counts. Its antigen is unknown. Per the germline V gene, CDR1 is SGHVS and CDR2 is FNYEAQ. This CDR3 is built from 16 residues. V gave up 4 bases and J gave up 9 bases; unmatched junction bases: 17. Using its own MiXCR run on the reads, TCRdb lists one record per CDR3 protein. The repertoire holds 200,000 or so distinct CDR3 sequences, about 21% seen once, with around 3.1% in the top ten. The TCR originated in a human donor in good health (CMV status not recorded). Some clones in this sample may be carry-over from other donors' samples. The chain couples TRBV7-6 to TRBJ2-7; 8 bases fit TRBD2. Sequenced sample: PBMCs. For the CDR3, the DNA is TGTGCCAGCAGCTCATCACTAGCGGAGGCCCAGCGGGGGCAGTACTTC. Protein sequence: CASSSSLAEAQRGQYF.